The 18 T cell receptor beta chains in this list originate from one sample, sequenced in a study of CD8+ T cells in alopecia areata. Investigators isolated RNA and reverse transcribed it into cDNA to act as the sequencing template. Clones were sequenced by immunoSEQ multiplex PCR, and TCRdb holds only the in-frame ones, with some missing. The sample yields about 150,000 clones, 45% to 60% seen once. The source material was CD4+ T cells sorted from blood. Source of these receptors: a human donor in good health.

V is TRBV30 and J is TRBJ1-1; 7 positions agree with TRBD1. Losses at the gene ends were 3 bases for V and 6 bases for J; bases not matched to a gene: 13. The CDR3 covers 15 residues. Germline-derived CDR1 and CDR2 are GTSNPN and SVGIG (reference sequence). The CDR3 bases are TGTGCCTGGAGACAGGGGTTCTCGGTGGGACCTGAAGCTTTCTTT. Its translation is CAWRQGFSVGPEAFF.

The gene calls are TRBV30 and TRBJ1-1, with D uncertain. In germline, CDR1 is GTSNPN, CDR2 SVGIG (reference sequence). The CDR3 has 13 amino acids. Trimming pared 2 bases from V and 3 bases from J, leaving 10 bases between. The CDR3 loop is CAWSPVRDTEAFF. CDR3 coding DNA: TGTGCCTGGAGTCCGGTGAGGGACACTGAAGCTTTCTTT.

This chain connects TRBV27 to TRBJ1-5; D possibly corresponds to TRBD1 (6 bases). The CDR3 runs 13 residues. CDR1 is MNHEY and CDR2 is SMNVEV in the germline V gene (reference sequence). Trimming stripped 3 bases from V and 6 bases from J, with 9 bases between. CDR3 sequence (DNA): TGTGCCAGCAGTTTCCTGACAGGTCAGCCCCAGCATTTT. Encoded protein: CASSFLTGQPQHF.

About this clone itself: This same CDR3 is encoded by further DNA sequences in the sample. This chain uses TRBV6-5 with TRBJ2-3; TRBD1 agrees at 9 bases. Germline CDR1 is MNHEY and CDR2 is SVGAGI. The CDR3 loop spans 15 amino acids. Germline trimming cut 0 bases from V and 3 bases from J; bases unmatched to any gene: 1. In nucleotides, the CDR3 is TGTGCCAGCAGTTACTCCGGGACAGGGACAGATACGCAGTATTTT. Translation: CASSYSGTGTDTQYF.

The V and J genes are TRBV15 and TRBJ1-5; perhaps TRBD1 as D (5 bases). The V gene lost 5 bases and the J gene lost 5 bases, with 16 bases spanning the gap. Germline V gene sequence: CDR1 LNHNV, CDR2 YYDKDF (reference sequence). The CDR3 sequence is 15 residues long. CDR3 bases: TGTGCCACCAGCCCGAGGAGGGAGGGGTATCAGCCCCAGCATTTT. It encodes CATSPRREGYQPQHF.

The sample holds one count of this clone. The chain has TRBV30 and TRBJ2-3, with 12 bases lining up with TRBD2. There are 17 residues in the CDR3. Per the germline V gene, CDR1 is GTSNPN and CDR2 is SVGIG (reference sequence). J lost 3 bases, V lost 4 bases, and 11 bases had no gene match. CDR3 in DNA: TGTGCCTGGACCCGCCAGCGGACTAGCGGGATTACAGATACGCAGTATTTT. It codes for CAWTRQRTSGITDTQYF.

The rearrangement joins TRBV6-5 to TRBJ1-2; D is unclear. The germline gives CDR1 MNHEY, CDR2 SVGAGI. V was clipped by 0 bases and J by 4 bases, with 6 bases between them. CDR3 length equals 13 residues. The CDR3 loop reads CASSYSQSYGYTF. The CDR3 region has the DNA TGTGCCAGCAGTTACTCACAGTCCTATGGCTACACCTTC.

This clone was observed a handful of times. Here the CDR3 DNA reads TGTGCCTGGAGACACTCTGGAAACACCATATATTTT. Amino acids: CAWRHSGNTIYF. The gene calls are TRBV30 and TRBJ1-3; D remains unclear. The CDR3 spans 12 residues. Germline values: CDR1 GTSNPN, CDR2 SVGIG (reference sequence). The V and J ends lost 3 bases and 0 bases respectively, with 3 bases between them.

CDR3 nucleotides: TGTGCCTGGGGAAGAAGGATCCATGAGCAGTTCTTC. This gives the protein CAWGRRIHEQFF. This rearrangement joins TRBV30 to TRBJ2-1; D is ambiguous. The CDR3 totals 12 residues. Trimming left V 5 bases short and J 8 bases short, with 13 bases between. The germline V gene has CDR1 GTSNPN and CDR2 SVGIG (reference sequence).

This chain uses TRBV29-1 with TRBJ2-3; D unresolved. This CDR3 comprises 11 residues. V lost 2 bases, J lost 0 bases, and 0 bases lay in between. CDR1 is SQVTM and CDR2 is ANQGSEA in the germline V gene. The CDR3 DNA follows: TGCAGCGTTGAAAGCACAGATACGCAGTATTTT. Its translation: CSVESTDTQYF.

The chain uses TRBV4-1 and TRBJ2-2; 7 bases align to TRBD1. Trimming cost V 7 bases and J 2 bases; bases outside gene matches: 13. Germline V gene data show CDR1 as MGHRA and CDR2 as YSYEKL. This CDR3 spans 17 amino acids. CDR3 DNA sequence: TGCGCCAGCAAGTCATCGACCGGGACAGCCAACACCGGGGAGCTGTTTTTT. This sequence encodes CASKSSTGTANTGELFF.

In DNA form, the CDR3 reads TGTGCCAGCAGTTCCCTTGGACGGCTTGGCGGCTACACCTTC. Its translation is CASSSLGRLGGYTF. This rearrangement joins TRBV6-5 to TRBJ1-2; D remains unclear. The V end lost 4 bases, the J end lost 8 bases, and 17 bases lay between the germline ends. CDR1 is MNHEY, CDR2 SVGAGI, per germline. The CDR3 runs 14 residues.

This clone was recorded once. The gene calls are TRBV4-2 and TRBJ2-3; 7 bases fit TRBD2. Germline values: CDR1 LGHNA, CDR2 YNFKEQ. The length of the CDR3 is 14 residues. Unmatched junction bases numbered 5, after V lost 2 bases and J lost 6 bases. CDR3 sequence (DNA): TGTGCCAGCAGCCAACGCGGGAGTGGCGATACGCAGTATTTT. Its protein product is CASSQRGSGDTQYF.

This chain links TRBV30 with TRBJ2-7, with D possibly matching TRBD1 (6 bases). The germline V and J ends were trimmed by 1 base and 4 bases, with 11 bases remaining between them. Germline V lookup: CDR1 GTSNPN, CDR2 SVGIG (reference sequence). The CDR3 runs to 13 residues. The CDR3 loop is CAWSENREYEQYF. The CDR3 bases are TGTGCCTGGAGTGAGAACAGGGAATACGAGCAGTACTTC.

This clone occurred once. The V gene is TRBV5-4, the J gene TRBJ2-3; the D is unclear. Trimming cost V 3 bases and J 2 bases, with 4 bases left between them. The CDR3 loop spans 12 amino acids. CDR1 and CDR2 (germline): SGHNT, YYREEE (reference sequence). CDR3: CASSYYTDTQYF. The CDR3 DNA is TGTGCCAGCAGCTATTACACAGATACGCAGTATTTT. Based on the CDR3 plus reference TRBV5-4 and TRBJ2-3, the full variable domain is ETGVTQSPTHLIKTRGQQVTLRCSSQSGHNTVSWYQQALGQGPQFIFQYYREEENGRGNFPPRFSGLQFPNYSSELNVNALELDDSALYLCASSYYTDTQYFGPGTRLTVL.

This rearrangement joins TRBV29-1 to TRBJ2-7; possibly TRBD2 for D (5 bases). V was shortened by 2 bases and J by 0 bases, with 14 bases between the two germline ends. The CDR3 has 15 amino acids. The germline gives CDR1 SQVTM, CDR2 ANQGSEA. In DNA form, the CDR3 reads TGCAGCGTTGAAATGGGTAGTGGGAGCTCCTACGAGCAGTACTTC. It codes for CSVEMGSGSSYEQYF.

The J gene is TRBJ1-5, the V gene TRBV19; a possible D gene is TRBD1 (5 bases). Trimming took 3 bases from V and 1 from J, leaving 10 bases between them. There are 15 residues in the CDR3. In germline, CDR1 is LNHDA, CDR2 SQIVND (reference sequence). The CDR3 protein is CASSMGGSSNQPQHF. The CDR3 nucleotides read TGTGCCAGTAGTATGGGGGGTAGCAGCAATCAGCCCCAGCATTTT.

V and J are TRBV9 and TRBJ2-7; 8 bases are a match to TRBD1. CDR1 and CDR2 (germline): SGDLS, YYNGEE. The CDR3 covers 15 residues. Germline trimming cut 0 bases from V and 3 bases from J; bases unmatched to any gene: 5. CDR3 region: CASSVDQGAFYEQYF. CDR3 nucleotide sequence: TGTGCCAGCAGCGTAGATCAGGGGGCCTTCTACGAGCAGTACTTC.